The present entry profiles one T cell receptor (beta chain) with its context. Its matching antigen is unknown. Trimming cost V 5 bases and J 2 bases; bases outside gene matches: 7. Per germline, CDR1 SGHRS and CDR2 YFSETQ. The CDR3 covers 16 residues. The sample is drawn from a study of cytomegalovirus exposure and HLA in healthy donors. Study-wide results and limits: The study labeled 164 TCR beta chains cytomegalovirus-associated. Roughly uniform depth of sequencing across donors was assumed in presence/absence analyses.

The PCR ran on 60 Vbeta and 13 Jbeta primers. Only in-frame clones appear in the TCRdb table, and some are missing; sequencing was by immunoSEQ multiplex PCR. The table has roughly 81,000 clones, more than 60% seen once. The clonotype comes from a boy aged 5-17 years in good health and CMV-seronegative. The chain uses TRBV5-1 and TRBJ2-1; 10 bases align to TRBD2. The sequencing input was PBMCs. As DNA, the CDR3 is TGCGCCAGCAGAACCGACGGGACTAGCGCCTACAATGAGCAGTTCTTC. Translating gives CASRTDGTSAYNEQFF. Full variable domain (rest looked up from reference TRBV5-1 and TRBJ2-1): KAGVTQTPRYLIKTRGQQVTLSCSPISGHRSVSWYQQTPGQGLQFLFEYFSETQRNKGNFPGRFSGRQFSNSRSEMNVSTLELGDSALYLCASRTDGTSAYNEQFFGPGTRLTVL.